One sample yielded the 30 T cell receptor beta chains listed below, sequenced in a study of shared clonotypes between healthy human individuals. Repertoires were generated with immunoSEQ multiplex PCR, while TCRdb's copy carries only in-frame clones and drops some. The table lists roughly 2.4 million clones, approximately 95% of them singletons. The sequencing sample was made of naive CD4+ T cells sorted from blood. The subset: CD45RA+ positively selected. The source is a young man in good health.

Here the CDR3 reads CASSSRSGSWPDTQYF. The CDR3, as DNA: TGTGCCAGTAGTTCCCGAAGCGGGAGTTGGCCAGATACGCAGTATTTT. The chain joins TRBV19 to TRBJ2-3; 8 bases line up with TRBD2. The J segment lost 4 bases and the V segment lost 5 bases, leaving 11 bases of the junction unmatched. CDR3 length equals 16 residues. Per the germline V gene, CDR1 is LNHDA and CDR2 is SQIVND (reference sequence).

Of note for this clone: Additional DNA sequences in this sample encode the identical CDR3. The rearrangement joins TRBV5-1 to TRBJ1-2; tentatively, D is TRBD1 (6 bases). CDR1 and CDR2 (germline): SGHRS, YFSETQ. The CDR3 has 13 residues. Trimming removed 2 bases at V and 4 bases at J, with 9 bases between. The CDR3 nucleotides are TGCGCCAGCAGCTTCGGACAGTCCTATGGCTACACCTTC. This codes for CASSFGQSYGYTF.

The CDR3 DNA reads TGTGCCAGCAGCTTAGTCCAGACGGAGCAGTACTTC. It specifies CASSLVQTEQYF. The rearrangement links TRBV11-2 to TRBJ2-7; no reliable D call. This CDR3 region has 12 residues. Germline V CDR1 and CDR2: SGHAT, FQNNGV. The V gene lost 1 base and the J gene lost 7 bases, with 8 bases spanning the gap.

The genes are TRBV4-1 and TRBJ1-4; D remains unclear. Germline V CDR1 and CDR2: MGHRA, YSYEKL. V was pared by 5 bases and J by 3 bases, with 10 bases between. CDR3 length equals 14 residues. CDR3 DNA: TGCGCCAGCAGCAGGTCCTCGTCTAATGAAAAACTGTTTTTT. Encoded protein: CASSRSSSNEKLFF.

V is TRBV29-1 and J is TRBJ2-3, with 8 bases lining up with TRBD1. The CDR3 has 14 residues. With 3 bases clipped from V and 5 bases from J, the junction kept 7 bases outside the gene matches. Germline V gene lookup returns CDR1 SQVTM and CDR2 ANQGSEA. Written as DNA, the CDR3 is TGCAGCGTTGAGGGGGACAGGCGGGGAGATACGCAGTATTTT. Translation: CSVEGDRRGDTQYF.

V and J are TRBV5-4 and TRBJ1-4, with D possibly being TRBD1 (6 bases). The V gene lost 5 bases and the J gene lost 4 bases, with 12 bases spanning the gap. The CDR3 covers 14 residues. CDR1 is SGHNT and CDR2 is YYREEE in the germline V gene (reference sequence). The chain's CDR3 is CASRRKGGNEKLFF. In nucleotides, the CDR3 is TGTGCCAGCAGAAGAAAGGGGGGTAATGAAAAACTGTTTTTT.

A remark on this clone: At the DNA level, this CDR3 is encoded by other sequences in the same sample as well. The chain links TRBV11-2 to TRBJ2-1; a possible D gene is TRBD2 (5 bases). From germline, CDR1 is SGHAT and CDR2 FQNNGV. The CDR3 is made up of 14 amino acids. The germline V and J ends were trimmed by 1 base and 4 bases, with 8 bases remaining between them. The CDR3 DNA follows: TGTGCCAGCAGCTTAGGAGGGAAATACAATGAGCAGTTCTTC. Its translation: CASSLGGKYNEQFF. The entire variable domain, with the rest obtained from reference TRBV11-2 and TRBJ2-1, is as follows: EAGVAQSPRYKIIEKRQSVAFWCNPISGHATLYWYQQILGQGPKLLIQFQNNGVVDDSQLPKDRFSAERLKGVDSTLKIQPAKLEDSAVYLCASSLGGKYNEQFFGPGTRLTVL.

This clone has just one count. This rearrangement joins TRBV25-1 to TRBJ2-5; D ambiguous. The CDR3 is 14 amino acids. The V gene lost 0 bases and the J gene lost 4 bases, with 9 bases spanning the gap. The germline CDR1 and CDR2 sequences are MGHDK and SYGVNS. Here the CDR3 reads CASSEYAASETQYF. CDR3 nucleotide sequence: TGTGCCAGCAGTGAATATGCGGCCTCAGAGACCCAGTACTTC.

This clone is a singleton in its sample. The chain couples TRBV10-3 to TRBJ1-1; possible D gene TRBD1, 6 bases. Trimming pared 9 bases from V and 6 bases from J, leaving 17 bases between. CDR1 is ENHRY and CDR2 is SYGVKD in the germline V gene. The CDR3 runs 13 residues. CDR3: CAITGGLLSEAFF. The DNA of the CDR3 is TGTGCCATTACGGGGGGCCTCTTGTCTGAAGCTTTCTTT.

Concerning this clone itself: This same CDR3 is encoded by further DNA sequences in the sample. V and J are TRBV20-1 and TRBJ2-3; D gene ambiguous. V lost 1 base and J lost 4, with 3 bases in between. Germline values: CDR1 DFQATT, CDR2 SNEGSKA (reference sequence). The CDR3 runs 11 residues. The DNA for the CDR3 is TGCAGTGCTAGAGCGCCAGATACGCAGTATTTT. It encodes CSARAPDTQYF.

V and J are TRBV12-5 and TRBJ2-7; no definite D call. The CDR3 contains 11 residues. The V end lost 1 base, the J end lost 7 bases, and 5 bases lay between the germline ends. Germline CDR1 and CDR2: LGHNT and FRNRAP. CDR3 loop: CASGLGGEQYF. As DNA, the CDR3 is TGTGCTAGTGGTTTGGGGGGAGAGCAGTACTTC.

This sequence joins TRBV30 and TRBJ1-2; tentative D call: TRBD1 (6 bases). The CDR3 covers 14 residues. V was cut by 4 bases and J by 5 bases, with 17 bases left in between. CDR1 GTSNPN and CDR2 SVGIG come from the germline V gene (reference sequence). The CDR3 here is CAWKLTGRGYGYTF. The CDR3 coding sequence is TGTGCCTGGAAATTAACAGGGAGAGGGTATGGCTACACCTTC.

The V and J genes are TRBV11-2 and TRBJ2-2, with 8 positions matching TRBD1. The trim removed 7 bases at V and 3 bases at J, leaving 10 bases unmatched. Germline CDR1 and CDR2: SGHAT and FQNNGV. This CDR3 has 16 amino acids. The CDR3 sequence is CASTTRRTGHTGELFF. In DNA form, the CDR3 reads TGTGCCAGCACCACCAGGAGGACAGGGCACACCGGGGAGCTGTTTTTT.

This clone was found once. The chain is built from TRBV18 and TRBJ1-5; the D is unclear. CDR1 and CDR2 (germline): KGHSH, LQKENI. With 3 bases removed from V and 3 bases from J, the gap between germline ends came to 6 bases. The CDR3 spans 13 residues. The CDR3 DNA is TGTGCCAGCTCACCGATAGTCAATCAGCCCCAGCATTTT. This encodes CASSPIVNQPQHF.

The rearrangement links TRBV5-5 to TRBJ1-5; 12 bases are a match to TRBD1. The CDR3 spans 17 residues. J lost 6 bases, V lost 0 bases, and 7 bases had no gene match. Germline V gene lookup returns CDR1 SGHKS and CDR2 YYEKEE (reference sequence). In DNA form, the CDR3 reads TGTGCCAGCAGCTTGGACTTGGGACAGGGGGCAGGTCAGCCCCAGCATTTT. Its protein product is CASSLDLGQGAGQPQHF.

The rearrangement uses TRBV6-1 and TRBJ2-3, with 8 bases matching TRBD1. The germline V gene encodes CDR1 MNHNS and CDR2 SASEGT. The CDR3 consists of 15 residues. The V gene end was trimmed by 6 bases and the J gene end by 4 bases; junction bases not matched to a gene: 9. The CDR3 DNA sequence: TGTGCCAGCAGGACAACAGGGGGTAGGGCAGATACGCAGTATTTT. This translates into CASRTTGGRADTQYF.

The rearrangement uses TRBV4-1 and TRBJ1-3; TRBD1 is a possible D gene (6 bases). This CDR3 comprises 20 residues. V lost 2 bases and J lost 0, with 23 bases in between. CDR1 is MGHRA, CDR2 YSYEKL, per germline. CDR3 loop: CASSQFSGQMGTFSGNTIYF. The CDR3 region has the DNA TGCGCCAGCAGCCAATTTTCGGGACAAATGGGAACATTCTCTGGAAACACCATATATTTT.

The chain recombines TRBV10-2 with TRBJ2-1; D is undetermined. CDR3 length: 16 residues. Germline CDR1 WSHSY, CDR2 SAAADI. V was clipped by 6 bases and J by 0 bases, with 15 bases between them. The CDR3 DNA follows: TGCGCCAGCAGGTTAAGTGGCGCAGCCTCCTACAATGAGCAGTTCTTC. This encodes CASRLSGAASYNEQFF.

The chain joins TRBV5-4 to TRBJ2-7; 7 positions match TRBD1. Germline lookup yields CDR1 SGHNT and CDR2 YYREEE (reference sequence). V was pared by 4 bases and J by 4 bases, with 8 bases of the junction left unmatched. The CDR3 contains 14 residues. The CDR3 here is CASSPQGRTYEQYF. Here the CDR3 DNA reads TGTGCCAGCAGCCCACAGGGGCGTACTTACGAGCAGTACTTC.

The V call is TRBV14, the J call TRBJ2-5, with no clear D. Germline CDR1 is SGHDN and CDR2 is FVKESK. Trimming removed 1 base at V and 2 bases at J, with 14 bases between. The length of the CDR3 is 16 residues. The CDR3 region is CASSQVIGRKQETQYF. The DNA for the CDR3 is TGTGCCAGCAGCCAAGTAATCGGCAGAAAACAAGAGACCCAGTACTTC.

The chain recombines TRBV10-3 with TRBJ1-6; weak D call: TRBD1 (5 bases). The germline gives CDR1 ENHRY, CDR2 SYGVKD. Trimming took off 7 bases at V and 6 bases at J, with 10 bases between the two ends. CDR3 size: 13 residues. CDR3 bases: TGTGCCATCAACCCGGACATTAATTCACCCCTCCACTTT. This sequence encodes CAINPDINSPLHF.

This clone was seen just once. This sequence joins TRBV30 and TRBJ1-6; D is undetermined. The germline V gene encodes CDR1 GTSNPN and CDR2 SVGIG (reference sequence). This CDR3 contains 13 residues. V shed 8 bases and J shed 5 bases, with 13 bases lying between them. CDR3 protein: CAAVEGNNSPLHF. CDR3 nucleotides: TGTGCCGCCGTGGAGGGAAATAATTCACCCCTCCACTTT.

The CDR3 bases are TGTGCCAGCAGCTTAGAATTGGGACAGGGGTACGAGCAGTACTTC. As protein: CASSLELGQGYEQYF. The chain carries TRBV11-2 and TRBJ2-7; TRBD1 aligns across 10 bases. Germline CDR1 reads SGHAT; CDR2 reads FQNNGV. The CDR3 has 15 amino acids. Losses at the gene ends were 0 bases for V and 4 bases for J; bases not matched to a gene: 3.

The chain uses TRBV4-1 and TRBJ1-1; a possible D gene is TRBD1 (5 bases). The CDR3 is 15 residues long. Germline V lookup: CDR1 MGHRA, CDR2 YSYEKL. The V end was cut by 0 bases, the J end by 0 bases, with 8 bases between. The CDR3 DNA sequence: TGCGCCAGCAGCCAAGAAGGGGCCATGAACACTGAAGCTTTCTTT. Encoded protein: CASSQEGAMNTEAFF.

V and J are TRBV5-1 and TRBJ2-7; the D gene is possibly TRBD1 (7 bases). V gave up 1 base and J gave up 3 bases, with 11 bases separating them. CDR3 length equals 14 residues. Germline lookup yields CDR1 SGHRS and CDR2 YFSETQ. The CDR3 here is CASSLQGGDYEQYF. The CDR3 DNA sequence: TGCGCCAGCAGCTTGCAGGGGGGAGACTACGAGCAGTACTTC.

The chain combines TRBV10-2 with TRBJ2-4; no firm D call. The CDR3 length is 13 residues. Trimming removed 3 bases at V and 4 bases at J, with 7 bases between. In germline, CDR1 is WSHSY, CDR2 SAAADI. Written as DNA, the CDR3 is TGCGCCAGCAGTGACTCCCAGAAAAACATTCAGTACTTC. This codes for CASSDSQKNIQYF.

The chain employs TRBV25-1 and TRBJ2-5; D may correspond to TRBD1 or TRBD2 (7 bases each). The CDR3 is 15 residues long. Germline V gives CDR1 MGHDK, CDR2 SYGVNS. Trimming left V 8 bases short and J 2 bases short, with 18 bases between. The CDR3 here is CASRPSGGGQETQYF. CDR3 DNA sequence: TGTGCCAGCCGGCCCTCAGGGGGGGGTCAAGAGACCCAGTACTTC. Full variable domain (outside the CDR3, taken from reference TRBV25-1 and TRBJ2-5): EADIYQTPRYLVIGTGKKITLECSQTMGHDKMYWYQQDPGMELHLIHYSYGVNSTEKGDLSSESTVSRIRTEHFPLTLESARPSHTSQYLCASRPSGGGQETQYFGPGTRLLVL.

This clone was detected only once. The chain recombines TRBV30 with TRBJ2-5; 12 positions match TRBD2. The CDR3 is 13 amino acids. The V and J ends lost 0 bases and 7 bases, in that order; junction bases with no gene match: 0. Germline CDR1 is GTSNPN and CDR2 is SVGIG (reference sequence). The CDR3 here is CAWSVLAGGTQYF. In DNA, the CDR3 is TGTGCCTGGAGTGTACTAGCGGGAGGGACCCAGTACTTC. The variable domain in full, completed from reference TRBV30 and TRBJ2-5, reads SQTIHQWPATLVQPVGSPLSLECTVEGTSNPNLYWYRQAAGRGLQLLFYSVGIGQISSEVPQNLSASRPQDRQFILSSKKLLLSDSGFYLCAWSVLAGGTQYFGPGTRLLVL.

J is TRBJ1-1 and V is TRBV5-6; weak D call: TRBD1 (5 bases). The CDR3 has 15 amino acids. V lost 3 bases, J lost 5 bases, and 17 bases lay in between. CDR1 is SGHDT, CDR2 YYEEEE, per germline. The CDR3 here is CASSWRTNPRTEAFF. The CDR3 nucleotides read TGTGCCAGCAGCTGGAGGACAAACCCCAGGACTGAAGCTTTCTTT.

J is TRBJ2-7 and V is TRBV6-5, with a possible D match to TRBD2 (6 bases). The V end lost 0 bases, the J end lost 1 base, and 13 bases lay between the germline ends. This CDR3 is 16 amino acids long. Germline V gene data show CDR1 as MNHEY and CDR2 as SVGAGI. The CDR3 coding sequence is TGTGCCAGCAGTTACTCACGTCTCCGGGGGTCCTACGAGCAGTACTTC. Translating gives CASSYSRLRGSYEQYF.